This TCR beta chain appears in the sequencing data of a study of blood T cell repertoires in COVID-19. Study-wide context: Italy, Spain and the United States were the sources of the convalescent and acute COVID-19 samples. PBMCs, B-cell-depleted T cells, or T cells provided the cDNA or gDNA that made up the material.

Authors' analysis steps: Amplification of reference gene primers provided the estimated nucleated cell counts. The repertoire was sequenced with immunoSEQ multiplex PCR; TCRdb's copy has only in-frame clones and lacks some. Clone size and the V and J calls come from that table; the DNA yielded D and trimming. The data show a few hundred thousand clones, 82% seen once. The TCR comes from a woman between 18 and 30 years old with acute or convalescent COVID-19. The sequencing sample was made of peripheral blood.

CDR3 nucleotides: TGTGCCTGCCCCCTGGGGGGCGAGCAGTACTTC. This translates into CACPLGGEQYF. The chain couples TRBV27 to TRBJ2-7, with D possibly being TRBD2 (6 bases). This CDR3 has 11 amino acids. Trimming shortened V by 11 bases and J by 6 bases, and 14 bases separated the two germline ends. Germline V lookup: CDR1 MNHEY, CDR2 SMNVEV (reference sequence).